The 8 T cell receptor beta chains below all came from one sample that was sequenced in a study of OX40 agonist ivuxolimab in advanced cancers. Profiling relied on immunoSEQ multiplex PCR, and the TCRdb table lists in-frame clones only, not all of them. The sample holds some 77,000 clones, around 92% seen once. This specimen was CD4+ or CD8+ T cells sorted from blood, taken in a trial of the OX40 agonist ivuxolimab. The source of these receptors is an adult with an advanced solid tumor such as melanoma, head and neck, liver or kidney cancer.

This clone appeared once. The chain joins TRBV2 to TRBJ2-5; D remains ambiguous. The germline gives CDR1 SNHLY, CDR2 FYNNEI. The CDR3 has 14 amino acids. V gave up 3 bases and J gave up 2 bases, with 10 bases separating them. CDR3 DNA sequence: TGTGCCAGCAGTGATCTTTCGAGACAAGAGACCCAGTACTTC. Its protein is CASSDLSRQETQYF.

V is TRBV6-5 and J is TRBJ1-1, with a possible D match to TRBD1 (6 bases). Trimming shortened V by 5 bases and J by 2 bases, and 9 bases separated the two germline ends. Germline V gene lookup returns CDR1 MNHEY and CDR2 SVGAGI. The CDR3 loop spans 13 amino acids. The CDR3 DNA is TGTGCCAGCAGTCAGGGGCTCAACACTGAAGCTTTCTTT. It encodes CASSQGLNTEAFF.

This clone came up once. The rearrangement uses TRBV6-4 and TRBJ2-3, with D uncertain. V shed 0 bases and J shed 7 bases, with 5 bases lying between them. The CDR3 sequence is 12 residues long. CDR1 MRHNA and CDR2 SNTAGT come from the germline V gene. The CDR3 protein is CASSDSLHTQYF. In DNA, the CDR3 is TGTGCCAGCAGTGACTCCCTCCATACGCAGTATTTT.

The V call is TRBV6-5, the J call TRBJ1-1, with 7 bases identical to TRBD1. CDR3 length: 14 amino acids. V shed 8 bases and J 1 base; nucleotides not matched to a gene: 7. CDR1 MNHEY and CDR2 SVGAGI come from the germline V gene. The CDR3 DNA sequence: TGTGCCAGCGCGACCGGGACAGCGAACACTGAAGCTTTCTTT. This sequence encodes CASATGTANTEAFF.

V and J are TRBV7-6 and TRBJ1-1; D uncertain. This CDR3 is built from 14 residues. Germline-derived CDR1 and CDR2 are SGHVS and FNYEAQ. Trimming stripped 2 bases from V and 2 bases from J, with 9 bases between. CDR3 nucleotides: TGTGCCAGCAGCTTAACAGCCCCAAACACTGAAGCTTTCTTT. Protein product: CASSLTAPNTEAFF.

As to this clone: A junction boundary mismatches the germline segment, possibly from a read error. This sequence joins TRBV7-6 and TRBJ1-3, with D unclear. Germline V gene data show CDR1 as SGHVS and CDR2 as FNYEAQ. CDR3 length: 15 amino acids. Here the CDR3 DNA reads TGTGCCAACAGCTTAGCTGGAGGAACTGGAAACACCATATATTTT. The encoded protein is CANSLAGGTGNTIYF.

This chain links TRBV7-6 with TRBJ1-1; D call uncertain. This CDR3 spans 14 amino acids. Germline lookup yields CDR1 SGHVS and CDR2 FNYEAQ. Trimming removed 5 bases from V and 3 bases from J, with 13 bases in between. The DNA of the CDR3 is TGTGCCAGCAGCCCAAGCGGGGAATACACTGAAGCTTTCTTT. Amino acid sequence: CASSPSGEYTEAFF.

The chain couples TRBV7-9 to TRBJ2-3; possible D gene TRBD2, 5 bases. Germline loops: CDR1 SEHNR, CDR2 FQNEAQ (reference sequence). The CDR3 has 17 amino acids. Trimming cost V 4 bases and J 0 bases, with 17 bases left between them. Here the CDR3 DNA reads TGTGCCAGCAGCTCCCCAAAGTCAGCGGCTAGCACAGATACGCAGTATTTT. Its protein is CASSSPKSAASTDTQYF.